These T cell receptor beta chains were read from a single sample in a study of blood T cell repertoires in COVID-19. Clones were read by immunoSEQ multiplex PCR, and TCRdb kept only the in-frame ones, dropping some. Found here are roughly 420,000 clones, 70% to 90% of them singletons; the top ten hold more than 0.9%. Material: PBMCs or T cells enriched from blood (not recorded which). These receptor sequences come from a woman in her thirties with acute COVID-19. The CDR3 runs from the conserved cysteine through the conserved F or W. Each record gives: CDR3 length, J gene, D gene, clone size, V gene, CDR3 DNA, CDR3 protein. A D gene is named only where the DNA matches it firmly. Not every row has a clone size; where given, it reads once, few, many or a size class.

length: 15
J: TRBJ1-2
D: NA
size: NA
V: TRBV4-1
DNA: TGCGCCAGCAGCCAAGAGGGCAGGGGAATCCATGGCTACACCTTC
CDR3: CASSQEGRGIHGYTF

length: 11
J: TRBJ2-1
D: NA
size: NA
V: TRBV24-1
DNA: TGTGCCTCAGGCAGGGGCAATGAGCAGTTCTTC
CDR3: CASGRGNEQFF

length: 16
J: TRBJ1-4
D: NA
size: NA
V: TRBV6-1
DNA: TGTGCCAGCAGTGCCATGGGCGGACGGGGGGATGAAAAACTGTTTTTT
CDR3: CASSAMGGRGDEKLFF

length: 14
J: TRBJ2-1
D: NA
size: NA
V: TRBV4-3
DNA: TGCGCCAGCAGCCAAGAAGGGACATCATATGAGCAGTTCTTC
CDR3: CASSQEGTSYEQFF

length: 13
J: TRBJ2-1
D: NA
size: NA
V: TRBV5-1
DNA: TGCGCCAGCAGCACGACAGGATACAATGAGCAGTTCTTC
CDR3: CASSTTGYNEQFF

length: 15
J: TRBJ1-6
D: NA
size: NA
V: TRBV7-9
DNA: TGTGCCAGCAGCCCCCAGTCCGGGTTCGGGTCACCCCTCCACTTT
CDR3: CASSPQSGFGSPLHF

length: 12
J: TRBJ1-1
D: NA
size: once
V: TRBV12-3/TRBV12-4
DNA: TGTGCCAGCAGTCGGCGGCAAGATGAAGCTTTCTTT
CDR3: CASSRRQDEAFF

length: 15
J: TRBJ1-2
D: NA
size: NA
V: TRBV7-9
DNA: TGTGCCAGCAGCTTAGTCGCAGGGGTCTCCTATGGCTACACCTTC
CDR3: CASSLVAGVSYGYTF

length: 16
J: TRBJ2-7
D: NA
size: few
V: TRBV6-2/TRBV6-3
DNA: TGTGCCAGCAGTTCCCACGGCGGGGCCTCCACTTCCGAGCAGTACTTC
CDR3: CASSSHGGASTSEQYF

length: 15
J: TRBJ1-6
D: NA
size: once
V: TRBV5-1
DNA: TGCGCCAGCAGCTTGGGTGGGCAGTATAATTCACCCCTCCACTTT
CDR3: CASSLGGQYNSPLHF

length: 14
J: TRBJ2-5
D: NA
size: NA
V: TRBV2
DNA: TGTGCCAGCAGTGAGCGATCGGGCCAAGAGACCCAGTACTTC
CDR3: CASSERSGQETQYF

length: 14
J: TRBJ2-1
D: NA
size: NA
V: TRBV29-1
DNA: TGCAGCGTTGCTAGCGCTGGCCGGAGCAATGAGCAGTTCTTC
CDR3: CSVASAGRSNEQFF

length: 14
J: TRBJ2-5
D: TRBD1
size: few
V: TRBV5-1
DNA: TGCGCCAGCAGCTACACAGGGGGTCAAGAGACCCAGTACTTC
CDR3: CASSYTGGQETQYF

length: 13
J: TRBJ2-1
D: NA
size: NA
V: TRBV12-5
DNA: TGTGCTAGTGCTCTAGCGACCTACAATGAGCAGTTCTTC
CDR3: CASALATYNEQFF

length: 15
J: TRBJ2-7
D: NA
size: NA
V: TRBV4-3
DNA: TGCGCCAGCAGCCAAGAGAGGCCAGAGATGTACGAGCAGTACTTC
CDR3: CASSQERPEMYEQYF

length: 13
J: TRBJ2-1
D: NA
size: NA
V: TRBV27
DNA: TGTGCCAGCAGTTTTAGTTCCTACAATGAGCAGTTCTTC
CDR3: CASSFSSYNEQFF

length: 16
J: TRBJ2-1
D: TRBD2
size: NA
V: TRBV24-1
DNA: TGTGCCACCAGTGACCCTGGTGGGAGGGTCTACAATGAGCAGTTCTTC
CDR3: CATSDPGGRVYNEQFF

length: 12
J: TRBJ1-1
D: NA
size: NA
V: TRBV30
DNA: TGTGCCTGGGAGGACAAGAACACTGAAGCTTTCTTT
CDR3: CAWEDKNTEAFF

length: 12
J: TRBJ2-7
D: NA
size: few
V: TRBV5-8
DNA: TGTGCCAGCAGCGACAGTTCCTACGAGCAGTACTTC
CDR3: CASSDSSYEQYF

length: 12
J: TRBJ2-5
D: NA
size: NA
V: TRBV6-5
DNA: TGTGCCAGCAGTCCCATGGGCGAGACCCAGTACTTC
CDR3: CASSPMGETQYF

length: 14
J: TRBJ1-2
D: NA
size: NA
V: TRBV19
DNA: TGTGCCAGTAGTATAGGACCCAGGGGCTATGGCTACACCTTC
CDR3: CASSIGPRGYGYTF

length: 14
J: TRBJ1-3
D: NA
size: NA
V: TRBV19
DNA: TGTGCCAGTAGTATAGGAGGCGGCGGAAACACCATATATTTT
CDR3: CASSIGGGGNTIYF

length: 16
J: TRBJ2-4
D: TRBD1
size: NA
V: TRBV19
DNA: TGTGCCAGTAGTATCGGGACAGGGGATAGGGAAAACATTCAGTACTTC
CDR3: CASSIGTGDRENIQYF

length: 14
J: TRBJ2-2
D: NA
size: NA
V: TRBV29-1
DNA: TGCAGCGTTCCCCTGGGGGGACAGACCGGGGAGCTGTTTTTT
CDR3: CSVPLGGQTGELFF